The T cell receptor (beta chain) described here comes from a study of T cell responses to AZD1222 COVID-19 vaccine. CDR3 length equals 15 residues. V was shortened by 3 bases and J by 2 bases, with 14 bases between the two germline ends. CDR1 LNHDA and CDR2 SQIVND come from the germline V gene (reference sequence). Sequenced by immunoSEQ multiplex PCR; TCRdb stores in-frame clones only, minus some. The sample lists about 100,000 clones; about 87% were seen once. Study results and caveats: Regions 160-218 and 743-854 held dominance among vaccine-associated CD4 TCRs, which spanned spike. At baseline, seropositivity was found in only a handful of AZD1222 recipients. Increases in Spike-specific TCR breadth and depth were seen after two AZD1222 doses. Regions left unmutated in variants are reportedly the target of nearly half of spike-specific TCRs.

Of note for this clone: As yet, its antigen is unknown.

V gene TRBV19 combines with J gene TRBJ2-7; D might be TRBD1 (5 bases). This TCR was sampled from an adult in good health. The sample was peripheral blood, taken on day 0 of MenACWY control vaccination. CDR3 in amino acids: CASSIRQGLTYEQYF. CDR3 DNA sequence: TGTGCCAGTAGTATCCGGCAGGGCCTCACCTACGAGCAGTACTTC.